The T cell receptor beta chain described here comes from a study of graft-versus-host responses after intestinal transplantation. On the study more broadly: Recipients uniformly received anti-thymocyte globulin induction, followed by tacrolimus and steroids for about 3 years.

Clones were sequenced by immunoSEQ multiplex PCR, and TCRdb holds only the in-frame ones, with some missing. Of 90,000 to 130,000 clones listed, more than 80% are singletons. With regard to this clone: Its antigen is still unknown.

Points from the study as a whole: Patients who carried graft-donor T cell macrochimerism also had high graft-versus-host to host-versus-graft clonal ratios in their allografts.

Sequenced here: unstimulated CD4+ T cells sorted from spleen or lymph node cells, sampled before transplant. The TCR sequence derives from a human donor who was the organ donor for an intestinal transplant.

The CDR3 protein is CASSEALGWAQQFF. CDR3 DNA sequence: TGTGCCAGCAGTGAAGCGCTGGGGTGGGCCCAGCAGTTCTTC. V usage is TRBV6-1 and J usage is TRBJ2-1; D ambiguous. The V gene's germline CDR1 is MNHNS and CDR2 SASEGT. V gave up 0 bases and J gave up 11 bases, with 14 bases separating them. The CDR3 has 14 residues.